The next 16 T cell receptor beta chains were all read from a single sample in a study of identical twins listed by TCRdb under 2016. Receptor libraries were prepared by 5' RACE. TCRdb lists the instrument as Illumina HiSeq 2000. TCRdb trimmed the raw reads at Q25, called clones with MiXCR and kept productive beta chains. Identical CDR3 protein sequences are pooled into one entry, listed with their most common genes and DNA. The sample table contains about 920,000 distinct CDR3 sequences; only one count was recorded for over 9% of them. Clones ranked in the top ten supply roughly 1.6% of the sample. These data were also reused for a study on yellow fever vaccine responses in identical twins.

Sequenced material: PBMCs. Receptor source: a woman under 30 in good health.

This clonotype was observed a few times. The chain couples TRBV7-2 to TRBJ1-2; D ambiguous. This CDR3 is 13 amino acids long. The germline V gene encodes CDR1 SGHTA and CDR2 FQGNSA. V was shortened by 5 bases and J by 10 bases, with 17 bases between the two germline ends. Here the CDR3 reads CASSRPDLQDYTF. In DNA form, the CDR3 reads TGTGCCAGCAGCCGTCCGGACCTTCAGGACTACACCTTC.

The rearrangement uses TRBV2 and TRBJ2-7; no definite D call. Looked up from germline, CDR1 is SNHLY and CDR2 is FYNNEI. Trimming pared 8 bases from V and 7 bases from J, leaving 18 bases between. This CDR3 spans 13 amino acids. The CDR3 loop is CASLEDHLGEQYF. The DNA of the CDR3 is TGTGCCAGCCTCGAGGACCACCTTGGAGAGCAGTACTTC.

In its sample, this clonotype was seen many times. This sequence joins TRBV3-1 and TRBJ1-1; a weak D match, TRBD1 (5 bases). This CDR3 is 14 amino acids long. Germline lookup yields CDR1 LGHDT and CDR2 YNNKEL (reference sequence). Trimming removed 6 bases from V and 0 bases from J, with 11 bases in between. In DNA, the CDR3 is TGTGCCAGCAGGAAAGACAGTCTGAACACTGAAGCTTTCTTT. Amino acids: CASRKDSLNTEAFF.

The chain is built from TRBV20-1 and TRBJ2-1; the D gene is possibly TRBD1 (6 bases). CDR1 is DFQATT and CDR2 is SNEGSKA in the germline V gene (reference sequence). This CDR3 is built from 15 residues. Between the trimmed V and J ends, which lost 5 bases and 1 base, there was a span of 15 bases. Written as DNA, the CDR3 is TGCAGTGCTCAAGATACAGGGCTATCCTACAATGAGCAGTTCTTC. Its translation is CSAQDTGLSYNEQFF.

This clonotype was observed a few times. The chain links TRBV6-4 to TRBJ2-1; TRBD2 agrees at 10 bases. The germline gives CDR1 MRHNA, CDR2 SNTAGT. V lost 4 bases, J lost 3 bases, and 6 bases stayed unmatched. CDR3 length: 16 amino acids. The CDR3 coding sequence is TGTGCCAGCAGTGTTCGGCTAGCGGGAGACTACAATGAGCAGTTCTTC. As protein: CASSVRLAGDYNEQFF.

This clonotype was counted ten times or more. The chain recombines TRBV5-5 with TRBJ2-6; D not certain. Trimming took 4 bases from V and 0 from J, leaving 8 bases between them. This CDR3 has 15 residues. The germline gives CDR1 SGHKS, CDR2 YYEKEE (reference sequence). The CDR3 DNA follows: TGTGCCAGCAGCCATCGAGACTCTGGGGCCAACGTCCTGACTTTC. Its protein product is CASSHRDSGANVLTF.

The rearrangement links TRBV3-1 to TRBJ1-2; 10 nucleotides match TRBD1. Germline lookup yields CDR1 LGHDT and CDR2 YNNKEL (reference sequence). This CDR3 has 13 amino acids. Germline trimming cut 4 bases from V and 7 bases from J; bases unmatched to any gene: 3. CDR3 sequence (DNA): TGTGCCAGCAGCCGTGGGACAGGGGTTGGCTACACCTTC. Translation: CASSRGTGVGYTF.

The J gene is TRBJ1-2, the V gene TRBV20-1; D call uncertain. The CDR3 has 11 residues. V lost 5 bases, J lost 6 bases, and 10 bases lay in between. CDR1 is DFQATT, CDR2 SNEGSKA, per germline (reference sequence). The CDR3 here is CSAYPWDGYTF. The CDR3 nucleotides are TGCAGTGCTTACCCGTGGGATGGCTACACCTTC.

There are a few counts of this clonotype. The chain recombines TRBV18 with TRBJ1-2; D is perhaps TRBD1 (5 bases). The V end was cut by 0 bases, the J end by 8 bases, with 13 bases between. This CDR3 has 14 amino acids. Germline V lookup: CDR1 KGHSH, CDR2 LQKENI. CDR3 loop: CASSPPWSRDGYTF. For the CDR3, the DNA is TGTGCCAGCTCACCACCGTGGTCCAGGGACGGCTACACCTTC.

DNA of the CDR3: TGTGCCAGCAGCGTAGGGTCTGCTTTCACAGATACGCAGTATTTT. Its translation is CASSVGSAFTDTQYF. The chain employs TRBV9 and TRBJ2-3, with D hard to call. The CDR3 extends over 15 amino acids. Germline V gene sequence: CDR1 SGDLS, CDR2 YYNGEE. Trimming left V 0 bases short and J 2 bases short, with 10 bases between.

This clonotype has only a few counts. One junction end disagrees with the germline gene, perhaps due to a read error. The CDR3 protein is CASSRAVANEQIF. DNA for the CDR3: TGTGCCAGCTCACGCGCAGTGGCCAATGAGCAGATCTTC. The chain couples TRBV18 to TRBJ2-1; D gene uncertain. CDR3 size: 13 residues. Germline V gives CDR1 KGHSH, CDR2 LQKENI.

This clonotype was seen many times. V gene TRBV20-1 combines with J gene TRBJ2-7; 9 bases are a match to TRBD1. This CDR3 spans 14 amino acids. The ends lost 1 base at V and 1 base at J; junction bases unmatched: 2. Germline CDR1 and CDR2: DFQATT and SNEGSKA (reference sequence). The chain's CDR3 is CSARVDRGSYEQYF. The CDR3 bases are TGCAGTGCTAGAGTAGACAGGGGGTCCTACGAGCAGTACTTC.

The rearrangement links TRBV20-1 to TRBJ2-1; TRBD1 is a possible D gene (6 bases). Looked up from germline, CDR1 is DFQATT and CDR2 is SNEGSKA (reference sequence). V dropped 3 bases and J dropped 4 bases, with 13 bases sitting between them. The CDR3 runs 14 residues. Here the CDR3 DNA reads TGCAGTGCTAGGCTGGGACACCCGTACAATGAGCAGTTCTTC. Its protein is CSARLGHPYNEQFF.

In this sample, this clonotype turned up many times. J is TRBJ2-7 and V is TRBV29-1; D perhaps matches TRBD1 (5 bases). Trimming pared 4 bases from V and 2 bases from J, leaving 9 bases between. The CDR3 contains 12 residues. Germline V lookup: CDR1 SQVTM, CDR2 ANQGSEA. The CDR3 loop is CSVVRGTYEQYF. The CDR3 DNA reads as TGCAGCGTTGTTAGGGGTACCTACGAGCAGTACTTC.

This chain uses TRBV11-2 with TRBJ2-5, with TRBD2 identical over 8 bases. Trimming took 3 bases from V and 2 from J; bases not matched to a gene: 14. Germline V CDR1 and CDR2: SGHAT, FQNNGV. CDR3 length equals 18 residues. The DNA for the CDR3 is TGTGCCAGCAGCTTCCAGAGGGTCAAATTAGCGGGGCAAGAGACCCAGTACTTC. Protein: CASSFQRVKLAGQETQYF. The whole variable domain, remainder taken from reference TRBV11-2 and TRBJ2-5, is EAGVAQSPRYKIIEKRQSVAFWCNPISGHATLYWYQQILGQGPKLLIQFQNNGVVDDSQLPKDRFSAERLKGVDSTLKIQPAKLEDSAVYLCASSFQRVKLAGQETQYFGPGTRLLVL.

This clonotype was seen repeatedly, ten times or more. The chain links TRBV12-3 or TRBV12-4 to TRBJ2-7; 8 bases fit TRBD1. The CDR3 has 13 residues. In DNA form, the CDR3 reads TGTGCCAGCAGGTTAGGACAGGGTTCCGAGCAGTACGTC. Translating it yields CASRLGQGSEQYV.